One and the same sample provided the 30 T cell receptor beta chains below, sequenced in a study of blood T cell repertoires in COVID-19. Libraries were prepared by immunoSEQ multiplex PCR; TCRdb keeps only in-frame clonotypes and omits some of them. The sample records about 98,000 clones, roughly 85% being singletons. Sequencing input: peripheral blood. These receptor sequences come from a man between 65 and 79 years old with acute or convalescent COVID-19.

The rearrangement links TRBV15 to TRBJ1-6; D is undetermined. Trimming left V 0 bases short and J 10 bases short, with 7 bases between. CDR3 length: 13 residues. The germline V gene encodes CDR1 LNHNV and CDR2 YYDKDF (reference sequence). The CDR3 DNA is TGTGCCACCAGCAGAGATAACGGGTCACCCCTCCACTTT. It yields the protein CATSRDNGSPLHF.

This chain uses TRBV2 with TRBJ2-5; 9 positions agree with TRBD2. There are 15 residues in the CDR3. Germline CDR1 is SNHLY and CDR2 is FYNNEI. The ends lost 1 base at V and 9 bases at J; junction bases unmatched: 9. The CDR3 DNA reads TGTGCCAGCAGTGAAGTGGCTAGCGGGGCGGGGGCCCAGTACTTC. The encoded protein is CASSEVASGAGAQYF.

The genes are TRBV7-8 and TRBJ2-5; 7 bases line up with TRBD1. CDR3 length equals 12 residues. J was trimmed by 4 bases and V by 5 bases; bases with no gene match: 1. Germline CDR1 and CDR2: SGHVS and FQNEAQ. The CDR3 reads CASSRQGETQYF. CDR3 nucleotide sequence: TGTGCCAGCAGCCGACAGGGAGAGACCCAGTACTTC.

The V and J genes are TRBV28 and TRBJ1-2, with a tentative D call TRBD1 (5 bases). Germline CDR1 and CDR2: MDHEN and SYDVKM. The CDR3 contains 15 residues. V lost 2 bases to trimming and J lost 4 bases, with 14 bases between them. The CDR3 DNA reads TGTGCCAGCAGTTTAGTCGCCCAGGGCGCCTATGGCTACACCTTC. It specifies CASSLVAQGAYGYTF.

This rearrangement joins TRBV5-4 to TRBJ1-4, with a weak D call TRBD1 (5 bases). The germline V gene has CDR1 SGHNT and CDR2 YYREEE (reference sequence). This CDR3 has 14 amino acids. Deletions cut 0 bases from V and 8 bases from J, with 11 bases between. The CDR3 nucleotides read TGTGCCAGCAGCTTGGACGGGGGATTCGAAAAACTGTTTTTT. This sequence encodes CASSLDGGFEKLFF. The complete variable domain, with remaining parts taken from reference TRBV5-4 and TRBJ1-4, reads ETGVTQSPTHLIKTRGQQVTLRCSSQSGHNTVSWYQQALGQGPQFIFQYYREEENGRGNFPPRFSGLQFPNYSSELNVNALELDDSALYLCASSLDGGFEKLFFGSGTQLSVL.

The CDR3: CASSQDHRAGYEQYF. CDR3 nucleotides: TGTGCCAGCAGCCAAGATCACAGGGCTGGCTACGAGCAGTACTTC. V is TRBV3-1 (or the pseudogene TRBV3-2) and J is TRBJ2-7; D might be TRBD1 (6 bases). The CDR3 has 15 residues. V was trimmed by 0 bases and J by 3 bases, leaving 12 bases between them. Germline lookup yields CDR1 LGHDT and CDR2 YNNKEL (reference sequence).

For the CDR3, the DNA is TGCGCCAGCAGCGTGACAGGGAGCTCCTACGAGCAGTACTTC. This codes for CASSVTGSSYEQYF. V is TRBV5-1 and J is TRBJ2-7; 7 bases match TRBD1. CDR3 length: 14 residues. Germline CDR1 is SGHRS and CDR2 is YFSETQ. Losses at the gene ends were 4 bases for V and 0 bases for J; bases not matched to a gene: 4.

The V and J genes are TRBV3-1 (or the pseudogene TRBV3-2) and TRBJ2-7; TRBD2 aligns across 10 bases. Germline CDR1 is LGHDT and CDR2 is YNNKEL (reference sequence). The CDR3 covers 15 residues. With V trimmed by 7 bases and J by 3 bases, 9 bases remained unmatched. DNA of the CDR3: TGTGCCAGCACCAGAGATACTAGCGGGGACTACGAGCAGTACTTC. Translating gives CASTRDTSGDYEQYF.

The rearrangement joins TRBV7-9 to TRBJ2-1, with TRBD2 matching 7 bases. From germline, CDR1 is SEHNR and CDR2 FQNEAQ (reference sequence). CDR3 length equals 16 residues. Losses at the gene ends were 4 bases for V and 1 base for J; bases not matched to a gene: 7. CDR3 nucleotide sequence: TGTGCCAGCAGCTCCAACCGCGGGAGTTCCTACAATGAGCAGTTCTTC. As protein: CASSSNRGSSYNEQFF.

The chain carries TRBV7-9 and TRBJ2-7; D unclear. CDR3 size: 11 residues. Germline CDR1 and CDR2: SEHNR and FQNEAQ (reference sequence). Deletions cut 5 bases from V and 3 bases from J, with 5 bases between. In DNA, the CDR3 is TGTGCCAGCAGCCCAAACTACGAGCAGTACTTC. Protein product: CASSPNYEQYF. Together with reference TRBV7-9 and TRBJ2-7, the CDR3 gives the full variable domain: DTGVSQNPRHKITKRGQNVTFRCDPISEHNRLYWYRQTLGQGPEFLTYFQNEAQLEKSRLLSDRFSAERPKGSFSTLEIQRTEQGDSAMYLCASSPNYEQYFGPGTRLTVT.

V is TRBV7-3 and J is TRBJ2-7; TRBD2 is a possible D gene (6 bases). Germline-derived CDR1 and CDR2 are SGHTA and FQGTGA. The CDR3 runs 15 residues. V lost 4 bases, J lost 2 bases, and 15 bases lay in between. The CDR3 DNA reads as TGTGCCAGCAGCTCCCGGGACTCTTACCCCTACGAGCAGTACTTC. Translation: CASSSRDSYPYEQYF.

This chain links TRBV7-9 with TRBJ1-3; weak D call: TRBD1 (6 bases). The CDR3 has 15 amino acids. Trimming left V 0 bases short and J 1 base short, with 7 bases between. Germline CDR1 is SEHNR and CDR2 is FQNEAQ (reference sequence). The CDR3 DNA sequence: TGTGCCAGCAGCTTAGCCACAGGGTCTGGAAACACCATATATTTT. This translates into CASSLATGSGNTIYF.

The chain uses TRBV5-6 and TRBJ2-7; no firm D call. V gave up 3 bases and J gave up 1 base, with 8 bases separating them. Germline-derived CDR1 and CDR2 are SGHDT and YYEEEE. The CDR3 length is 13 residues. The CDR3 region is CASSSTPSYEQYV. DNA for the CDR3: TGTGCCAGCAGCTCGACACCGTCCTACGAGCAGTACGTC.

This chain uses TRBV29-1 with TRBJ1-5; TRBD1 aligns across 7 bases. The CDR3 spans 13 residues. Trimming took 4 bases from V and 4 from J; bases not matched to a gene: 4. Germline V gives CDR1 SQVTM, CDR2 ANQGSEA. In DNA, the CDR3 is TGCAGCGTTGGAACCAGGGGGAATCAGCCCCAGCATTTT. This sequence encodes CSVGTRGNQPQHF.

J is TRBJ1-1 and V is TRBV19, with 9 positions matching TRBD1. The CDR3 covers 14 residues. V shed 5 bases, J shed 4 bases, and the junction held 5 bases outside the gene matches. Germline V gene lookup returns CDR1 LNHDA and CDR2 SQIVND (reference sequence). CDR3 coding DNA: TGTGCCAGTAGTTTTAACAGGGGGCCCACTGAAGCTTTCTTT. This gives the protein CASSFNRGPTEAFF.

The chain recombines TRBV5-8 with TRBJ1-3; D is uncertain. The CDR3 covers 15 residues. The ends were cut back, 0 bases at V and 2 bases at J, with 9 bases in the middle. Per germline, CDR1 SGHTS and CDR2 YDEGEE. The CDR3 nucleotides read TGTGCCAGCAGCTTGGGGCAAATGGCTGGAAACACCATATATTTT. This encodes CASSLGQMAGNTIYF.

V is TRBV5-1 and J is TRBJ1-2; perhaps TRBD1 as D (5 bases). The CDR3 loop spans 14 amino acids. The V end lost 0 bases, the J end lost 6 bases, and 12 bases lay between the germline ends. Germline V gene lookup returns CDR1 SGHRS and CDR2 YFSETQ. The CDR3 here is CASSLESRVDGYTF. CDR3 nucleotides: TGCGCCAGCAGCTTGGAAAGCAGGGTTGATGGCTACACCTTC. The variable domain in full, completed from reference TRBV5-1 and TRBJ1-2, reads KAGVTQTPRYLIKTRGQQVTLSCSPISGHRSVSWYQQTPGQGLQFLFEYFSETQRNKGNFPGRFSGRQFSNSRSEMNVSTLELGDSALYLCASSLESRVDGYTFGSGTRLTVV.

J is TRBJ1-1 and V is TRBV19; D is possibly TRBD1 (6 bases). There are 13 residues in the CDR3. CDR1 and CDR2 from the germline V gene are LNHDA and SQIVND (reference sequence). Trimming took 7 bases from V and 3 from J, leaving 12 bases between them. CDR3 region: CASKLQGDTEAFF. The CDR3 DNA follows: TGTGCCAGTAAGTTACAGGGCGACACTGAAGCTTTCTTT.

This clone was picked up one time. The same CDR3 is also encoded by other DNA sequences in this sample. The chain recombines TRBV28 with TRBJ1-2; 8 nucleotides agree with TRBD1. Germline V gene lookup returns CDR1 MDHEN and CDR2 SYDVKM. Germline trimming cut 8 bases from V and 4 bases from J; bases unmatched to any gene: 3. The CDR3 covers 12 residues. The DNA of the CDR3 is TGTGCCAGCCTCGGACAGGGCTATGGCTACACCTTC. Amino acids: CASLGQGYGYTF.

The genes are TRBV7-3 and TRBJ2-1; the D gene is possibly TRBD1 (6 bases). The CDR3 loop spans 14 amino acids. The germline gives CDR1 SGHTA, CDR2 FQGTGA. V was pared by 5 bases and J by 10 bases, with 18 bases between. The CDR3 sequence is CASSTDSALGEQFF. The CDR3 DNA sequence: TGTGCCAGCAGCACGGACAGCGCCCTGGGGGAGCAGTTCTTC. The whole variable domain, filled in from reference TRBV7-3 and TRBJ2-1, reads GAGVSQTPSNKVTEKGKYVELRCDPISGHTALYWYRQSLGQGPEFLIYFQGTGAADDSGLPNDRFFAVRPEGSVSTLKIQRTERGDSAVYLCASSTDSALGEQFFGPGTRLTVL.

The rearrangement uses TRBV18 and TRBJ1-1; TRBD1 matches at 8 bases. Germline V gene sequence: CDR1 KGHSH, CDR2 LQKENI. Trimming took 2 bases from V and 1 from J; bases not matched to a gene: 0. The CDR3 loop spans 14 amino acids. The CDR3 DNA reads as TGTGCCAGCTCACCAGGGACAGGGAACACTGAAGCTTTCTTT. Translation gives CASSPGTGNTEAFF.

The chain joins TRBV29-1 to TRBJ1-2; D not resolved. Germline CDR1 is SQVTM and CDR2 is ANQGSEA. CDR3 length: 13 amino acids. The germline V and J ends were trimmed by 6 bases and 4 bases, with 15 bases remaining between them. In DNA form, the CDR3 reads TGCAGCGTCCTTGGTCCAGGTGCCTATGGCTACACCTTC. Encoded protein: CSVLGPGAYGYTF.

The rearrangement uses TRBV19 and TRBJ1-5; 9 nucleotides align to TRBD1. The germline CDR1 and CDR2 sequences are LNHDA and SQIVND (reference sequence). This CDR3 has 15 residues. Trimming removed 7 bases from V and 4 bases from J; junction bases left unmatched: 8. The CDR3 spells CASTDTTGGNQPQHF. Here the CDR3 DNA reads TGTGCCAGTACCGATACGACAGGGGGAAATCAGCCCCAGCATTTT.

CDR3 in amino acids: CASSLGSGQNSYNEQFF. The CDR3 DNA is TGTGCCAGCAGCTTAGGCTCCGGACAAAACTCCTACAATGAGCAGTTCTTC. J is TRBJ2-1 and V is TRBV13, with D perhaps matching TRBD1 (5 bases). V lost 0 bases, J lost 0 bases, and 12 bases lay in between. Per germline, CDR1 PRHDT and CDR2 FYEKMQ (reference sequence). CDR3 length: 17 residues. Full variable domain (missing parts from reference TRBV13 and TRBJ2-1): AAGVIQSPRHLIKEKRETATLKCYPIPRHDTVYWYQQGPGQDPQFLISFYEKMQSDKGSIPDRFSAQQFSDYHSELNMSSLELGDSALYFCASSLGSGQNSYNEQFFGPGTRLTVL.

The chain recombines TRBV6-6 with TRBJ2-1, with 9 positions matching TRBD1. From germline, CDR1 is MNHNY and CDR2 SVGAGI (reference sequence). Trimming took 6 bases from V and 4 from J; bases not matched to a gene: 7. The CDR3 is 15 amino acids. CDR3 sequence (DNA): TGTGCCAGCAGACGAACGGGACAGGGATACAATGAGCAGTTCTTC. This gives the protein CASRRTGQGYNEQFF.

This clone was found a few times. This same CDR3 is encoded by further DNA sequences in the sample. The V call is TRBV5-1, the J call TRBJ1-6; tentative D call: TRBD1 (5 bases). CDR3 length equals 16 residues. Trimming pared 0 bases from V and 7 bases from J, leaving 14 bases between. CDR1 and CDR2 from the germline V gene are SGHRS and YFSETQ. For the CDR3, the DNA is TGCGCCAGCAGCTTGGGAGGCCGGGGGGAGAATTCACCCCTCCACTTT. Translating it yields CASSLGGRGENSPLHF.

This rearrangement joins TRBV20-1 to TRBJ2-1; perhaps TRBD1 as D (6 bases). The germline V gene encodes CDR1 DFQATT and CDR2 SNEGSKA (reference sequence). CDR3 size: 14 residues. Trimming stripped 3 bases from V and 9 bases from J, with 18 bases between. CDR3 nucleotide sequence: TGCAGTGCTAGTGCAGGGGAGTGGGCGGTTGAGCAGTTCTTC. It specifies CSASAGEWAVEQFF.

Of note for this clone: Other DNA variants within this sample encode the same CDR3. The chain recombines TRBV4-1 with TRBJ2-3; D gene unclear. There are 14 residues in the CDR3. The V gene lost 1 base and the J gene lost 0 bases, with 5 bases spanning the gap. Germline V lookup: CDR1 MGHRA, CDR2 YSYEKL. The CDR3 coding sequence is TGCGCCAGCAGCCAAGGGCCAAGCACAGATACGCAGTATTTT. It encodes CASSQGPSTDTQYF.

CDR3 protein: CASSAGLALYNEQFF. The CDR3 DNA is TGTGCCAGCAGCGCAGGACTAGCGCTGTACAATGAGCAGTTCTTC. The chain employs TRBV5-5 and TRBJ2-1, with 9 bases identical to TRBD2. This CDR3 region has 15 residues. V dropped 4 bases and J dropped 4; count of bases not matched to a gene: 6. Germline V lookup: CDR1 SGHKS, CDR2 YYEKEE (reference sequence).

This rearrangement joins TRBV5-4 to TRBJ2-3; the D is unclear. Trimming took off 0 bases at V and 2 bases at J, with 10 bases between the two ends. The CDR3 is 15 amino acids. CDR1 is SGHNT, CDR2 YYREEE, per germline (reference sequence). The chain's CDR3 is CASSLDSGNTDTQYF. CDR3 coding DNA: TGTGCCAGCAGCTTGGACAGTGGAAACACAGATACGCAGTATTTT.